These 13 T cell receptor beta chains came from one sample sequenced in a study of T cells after yellow fever vaccination. TCRdb independently ran MiXCR on the 5' RACE reads; one entry per CDR3 protein. The sample carries 250,000 or so distinct CDR3 sequences, approximately 3.6% recorded once. Sequencing was performed on PBMCs, taken 15 days after the yellow fever booster vaccination. The receptors come from a young man who received the YFV17D yellow fever vaccine.

This clonotype was counted ten times or more. The V gene is TRBV9, the J gene TRBJ2-3; possible D gene TRBD1, 6 bases. The CDR3 runs to 17 residues. Germline CDR1 and CDR2: SGDLS and YYNGEE. V was clipped by 0 bases and J by 0 bases, with 14 bases between them. The CDR3 protein is CASSVATRGKSTDTQYF. The CDR3 nucleotides read TGTGCCAGCAGCGTAGCTACGAGGGGGAAAAGCACAGATACGCAGTATTTT.

This clonotype was picked up many times. The chain uses TRBV5-1 and TRBJ2-7; 8 bases fit TRBD2. Germline CDR1 is SGHRS and CDR2 is YFSETQ. CDR3 length: 14 amino acids. After removal of 5 bases from V and 12 bases from J, the junction contained 16 bases not matched to a gene. The CDR3 reads CASREGGGPGLPYF. The CDR3 DNA is TGCGCCAGCAGAGAAGGCGGGGGGCCCGGTCTGCCGTACTTC.

This clonotype was picked up many times. The chain uses TRBV9 and TRBJ1-2; perhaps TRBD1 as D (5 bases). The V and J ends lost 0 bases and 5 bases respectively, with 11 bases between them. CDR3 length: 14 residues. Looked up from germline, CDR1 is SGDLS and CDR2 is YYNGEE. For the CDR3, the DNA is TGTGCCAGCAGCGTAGGAGGGACGGGATATGGCTACACCTTC. Its translation is CASSVGGTGYGYTF.

At least ten counts were recorded for this clonotype. The chain combines TRBV29-1 with TRBJ2-5; D might be TRBD2 (6 bases). The germline V and J ends were trimmed by 8 bases and 4 bases, with 20 bases remaining between them. The CDR3 is made up of 14 amino acids. Germline CDR1 SQVTM, CDR2 ANQGSEA. CDR3 protein: CSSSWGEVRETQYF. The CDR3 DNA reads TGCAGCTCCTCTTGGGGGGAAGTAAGAGAGACCCAGTACTTC.

In this sample, this clonotype turned up a few times. The chain has TRBV5-1 and TRBJ2-5; D possibly uses TRBD1 or TRBD2 (5 bases each). CDR3 length: 14 residues. CDR1 SGHRS and CDR2 YFSETQ come from the germline V gene. V was cut by 1 base and J by 1 base, with 8 bases left in between. The CDR3 bases are TGCGCCAGCAGCTTGTACGGGACCCAAGAGACCCAGTACTTC. Its protein product is CASSLYGTQETQYF.

This clonotype has ten or more counts. J is TRBJ1-2 and V is TRBV7-2; D is ambiguous. V was cut by 3 bases and J by 5 bases, with 4 bases left in between. The CDR3 covers 11 residues. The germline V gene encodes CDR1 SGHTA and CDR2 FQGNSA. The CDR3 reads CASSFQYGYTF. The CDR3 nucleotides read TGTGCCAGCAGCTTCCAGTATGGCTACACCTTC.

Ten or more counts support this clonotype. The chain has TRBV11-2 and TRBJ2-3, with a weak D call TRBD2 (6 bases). The CDR3 runs to 18 residues. Trimming removed 7 bases from V and 5 bases from J, with 28 bases in between. Germline loops: CDR1 SGHAT, CDR2 FQNNGV. The DNA of the CDR3 is TGTGCCAGCATCCTCCGGTGGCCGGGACTGTCTAACGTAGATACGCAGTATTTT. Translated, it gives CASILRWPGLSNVDTQYF.

This clonotype was detected ten times or more. The chain employs TRBV6-1 and TRBJ2-7; D is uncertain. V shed 4 bases and J shed 2 bases, with 9 bases lying between them. Germline V gene sequence: CDR1 MNHNS, CDR2 SASEGT. This CDR3 has 13 residues. CDR3 loop: CASSAREAYEQYF. The CDR3 coding sequence is TGTGCCAGCAGTGCCCGTGAAGCCTACGAGCAGTACTTC.

This clonotype was seen repeatedly, ten times or more. The genes are TRBV5-1 and TRBJ2-1, with 8 nucleotides matching TRBD2. Germline-derived CDR1 and CDR2 are SGHRS and YFSETQ. CDR3 length: 14 residues. The trim removed 0 bases at V and 6 bases at J, leaving 2 bases unmatched. CDR3 bases: TGCGCCAGCAGCTTGGGCGGGGGGTCCAATGAGCAGTTCTTC. It codes for CASSLGGGSNEQFF.

This clonotype was seen repeatedly, ten times or more. This chain links TRBV7-2 with TRBJ1-1, with D unresolved. CDR1 is SGHTA and CDR2 is FQGNSA in the germline V gene. V was shortened by 6 bases and J by 3 bases, with 20 bases between the two germline ends. The CDR3 extends over 16 amino acids. The CDR3 DNA reads as TGTGCCAGCAGTTCCCATAGTTCGGTCAGGCACACTGAAGCTTTCTTT. This translates into CASSSHSSVRHTEAFF.

There are a few counts of this clonotype. This chain connects TRBV12-3 or TRBV12-4 to TRBJ2-2; 10 bases are shared with TRBD1. Trimming removed 5 bases from V and 1 base from J; junction bases left unmatched: 4. CDR3 length: 16 amino acids. CDR3 residues: CASSPRTGGNTGELFF. The CDR3 bases are TGTGCCAGCAGTCCCCGGACAGGGGGGAACACCGGGGAGCTGTTTTTT.

Comment on this clonotype: A much larger clone sits a single nucleotide away, making a read error possible. The rearrangement uses TRBV6-2 or TRBV6-3 and TRBJ1-5; weak D call: TRBD1 (5 bases). The CDR3 length is 17 residues. Per the germline V gene, CDR1 is MNHEY and CDR2 is SVGEGT. The CDR3 DNA reads TGTGCCAGCAGTTCGCTTCGGGGGTTTTTTAGCAATCAGCACCAGCATTTT. Translation: CASSSLRGFFSNQHQHF.

This clonotype was found many times. The J gene is TRBJ1-6, the V gene TRBV5-1; TRBD1 is a possible D gene (5 bases). This CDR3 has 14 residues. V was clipped by 0 bases and J by 7 bases, with 8 bases between them. The germline CDR1 and CDR2 sequences are SGHRS and YFSETQ. Written as DNA, the CDR3 is TGCGCCAGCAGCTTGGACAGGCAGAATTCACCCCTCCACTTT. Translation: CASSLDRQNSPLHF.